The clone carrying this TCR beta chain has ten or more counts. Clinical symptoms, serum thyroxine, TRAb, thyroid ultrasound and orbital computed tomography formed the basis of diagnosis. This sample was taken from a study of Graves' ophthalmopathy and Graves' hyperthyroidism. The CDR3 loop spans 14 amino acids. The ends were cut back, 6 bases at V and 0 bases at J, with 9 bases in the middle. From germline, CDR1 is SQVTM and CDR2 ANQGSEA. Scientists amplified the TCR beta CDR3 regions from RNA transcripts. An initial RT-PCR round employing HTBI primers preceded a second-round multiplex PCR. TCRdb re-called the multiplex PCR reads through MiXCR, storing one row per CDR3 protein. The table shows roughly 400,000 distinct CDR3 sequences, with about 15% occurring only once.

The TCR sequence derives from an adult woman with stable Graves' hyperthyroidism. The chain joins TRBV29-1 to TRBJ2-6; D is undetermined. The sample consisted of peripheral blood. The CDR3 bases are TGCAGCGTCTACAGTCCCTCTGGGGCCAACGTCCTGACTTTC. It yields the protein CSVYSPSGANVLTF.